This T cell receptor beta chain stems from a study of memory CD4+ T cells and cytomegalovirus serostatus. Whole-study results and caveats: CMV serostatus prediction reached median AUC approximately 0.96, or 0.89 with US-trained model.

The sort gate was single viable CD3+CD4+CD8-CD45RO+ cells for memory CD4+ T cells. CMV serostatus came from serum IgG against pp150, pp28, p38, p52. The protocol was immunoSEQ multiplex PCR, while the TCRdb copy is restricted to in-frame clones and leaves out a portion. Among about 100,000 clones listed, approximately 80% were seen once. The germline gives CDR1 MNHNS, CDR2 SASEGT. The CDR3 runs 15 residues. V was trimmed by 5 bases and J by 3 bases, leaving 16 bases between them. This clone has just a few counts. Its antigen is undetermined. Sequencing used memory CD4+ T cells from blood. This clonotype was obtained from an adult in good health and CMV-seropositive. V gene TRBV6-1 combines with J gene TRBJ1-1; a possible D gene is TRBD1 (6 bases). The DNA for the CDR3 is TGTGCCAGCAGTCTACTACAGGGAGGGGACACTGAAGCTTTCTTT. This encodes CASSLLQGGDTEAFF.